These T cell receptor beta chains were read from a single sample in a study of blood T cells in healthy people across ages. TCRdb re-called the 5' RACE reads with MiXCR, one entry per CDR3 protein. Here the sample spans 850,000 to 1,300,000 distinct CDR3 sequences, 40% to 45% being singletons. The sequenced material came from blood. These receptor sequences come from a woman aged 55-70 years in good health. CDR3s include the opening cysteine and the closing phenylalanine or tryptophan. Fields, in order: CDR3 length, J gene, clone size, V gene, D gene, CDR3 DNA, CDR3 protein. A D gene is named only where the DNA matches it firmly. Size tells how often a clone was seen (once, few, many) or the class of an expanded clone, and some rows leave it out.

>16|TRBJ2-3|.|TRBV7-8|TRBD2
TGTGCCAGCAGCTTATCTCTAGCGGGACGGCGGGATACGCAGTATTTT
CASSLSLAGRRDTQYF
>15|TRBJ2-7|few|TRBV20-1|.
TGCAGTGCTAGAGACATCCACGTCATAGACTACGAGCAGTACTTC
CSARDIHVIDYEQYF
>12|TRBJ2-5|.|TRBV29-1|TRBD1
TGCAGCGTGGGACAGCGACAAGAGACCCAGTACTTC
CSVGQRQETQYF
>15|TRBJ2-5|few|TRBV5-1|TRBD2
TGCGCCAGCAGCTTACAGACTAGCTTTCTCGAGACCCAGTACTTC
CASSLQTSFLETQYF
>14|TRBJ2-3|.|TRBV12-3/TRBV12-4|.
TGTGCCACCCTGAGGGCAGGGGACAAAGATACGCAGTATTTT
CATLRAGDKDTQYF
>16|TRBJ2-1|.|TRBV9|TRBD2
TGTGCCAGCAGCGTACCTAGCGGGAGCTCCTACAATGAGCAGTTCTTC
CASSVPSGSSYNEQFF
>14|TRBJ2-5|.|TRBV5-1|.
TGCGCCAGCAGCTTGGATGAGGGCGGCGGGACCCAGTACTTC
CASSLDEGGGTQYF
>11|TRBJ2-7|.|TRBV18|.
TGTGCCAGCTCGCCACAGATCGAGCAGTACTTC
CASSPQIEQYF
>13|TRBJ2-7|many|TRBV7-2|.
TGTGCCAGCACCCCGATAGGACTCTACGAGCAGTACTTC
CASTPIGLYEQYF
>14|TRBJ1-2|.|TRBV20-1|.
TGCAGTGACCGGCCAGAACCTCCTTACTATGGCTACACCTTC
CSDRPEPPYYGYTF
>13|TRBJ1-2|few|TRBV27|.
TGTGCCAGCAGTTTTGCCGGAATCTATGGCTACACCTTC
CASSFAGIYGYTF
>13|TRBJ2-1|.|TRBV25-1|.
TGTGCCAGCAGTGAACAGGGTCGGAATGAGCAGTTCTTC
CASSEQGRNEQFF
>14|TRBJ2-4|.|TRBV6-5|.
TGTGCCAGCAGGGACACCATAGCCAAAAACATTCAGTACTTC
CASRDTIAKNIQYF
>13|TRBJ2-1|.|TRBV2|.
TGTGCAAGGCAGGACCCGGCCTACAATGAGCAGTTCTTC
CARQDPAYNEQFF
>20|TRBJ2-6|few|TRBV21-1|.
TGTGCCAGCAGCAAAGGCCCCTCCCTCGGGCCGGATAGAGGGGCCAACGTCCTGACTTTC
CASSKGPSLGPDRGANVLTF
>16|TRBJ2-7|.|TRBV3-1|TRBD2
TGTGCCAGCAGCCAAGTAAGGGCTAGCGGGAGCTACGAGCAGTACTTC
CASSQVRASGSYEQYF